This T cell receptor beta chain was identified in a study of CD8+ T cells in alopecia areata. Study details: Patients in the treated group were given tofacitinib by mouth, 5 to 10 mg twice a day. Affected scalp percentage gauged treated patients' severity. Study-wide results and limits: Unlike in mice, where it was clearer, TCR sharing across patients was less clear, possibly HLA-related. Lesional scalp, notably in alopecia totalis/universalis, had clonality above that of normal scalp.

Extracted RNA was reverse transcribed into cDNA, the sequencing template. TCRdb's copy holds only in-frame clones and misses some; the assay was immunoSEQ multiplex PCR. The sample holds approximately 280,000 clones, about 62% seen once. Comment on this clone: The antigen is not known.

Sample treatment: oral pan-JAK inhibitor, 5-10 mg twice daily. The length of the CDR3 is 14 residues. The ends lost 2 bases at V and 7 bases at J; junction bases unmatched: 7. Germline CDR1 reads MNHEY; CDR2 reads SMNVEV (reference sequence). The V and J genes are TRBV27 and TRBJ2-7; 8 nucleotides match TRBD2. This specimen was CD4+ T cells sorted from blood, taken at week 24, from a patient treated with tofacitinib. This TCR was sampled from a human donor with alopecia areata. This chain's CDR3 is CASSLGHSGGEQYF. For the CDR3, the DNA is TGTGCCAGCAGTTTAGGGCACTCGGGAGGGGAGCAGTACTTC.